This TCR beta chain appears in the sequencing data of a study of T cell changes during pregnancy in multiple sclerosis. The CDR3 is 15 amino acids. Germline CDR1 WNHNN, CDR2 SYGVQD (reference sequence). V dropped 1 base and J dropped 0 bases, with 8 bases sitting between them. TCRdb's copy holds only in-frame clones and misses some; the assay was immunoSEQ multiplex PCR. The sample has 50,000 to 70,000 clones, 91% seen once; the top ten hold 1% to 1.5%. This clonotype was obtained from a female donor in good health, enrolled as a control in a pregnancy study. The source material was peripheral blood, sampled after pregnancy. The genes are TRBV10-1 and TRBJ2-3; unclear D gene. The CDR3 here is CASSEFTASTDTQYF. In DNA, the CDR3 is TGCGCCAGCAGTGAGTTTACAGCTAGCACAGATACGCAGTATTTT.